This passage covers 18 T cell receptor beta chains from one sample sequenced in a study of cytomegalovirus exposure and HLA in healthy donors. Only in-frame clones appear in the TCRdb table, and some are missing; sequencing was by immunoSEQ multiplex PCR. The sample has 150,000 to 200,000 clones, about 82% seen once. The sample taken for sequencing was PBMCs. These receptors all stem from a man aged 25-45 years in good health and CMV-seropositive.

Notes on this clone: Relative to the germline gene, one junction end is altered; a read error may explain this. The chain couples TRBV7-2 to TRBJ2-3; possibly TRBD2 for D (6 bases). The CDR3 spans 15 residues. CDR1 SGHTA and CDR2 FQGNSA come from the germline V gene. The CDR3 spells CASSVAASSTDTQYF. The CDR3 bases are TGTGCCAGCAGCGTAGCGGCTTCTAGCACAGATACGCAGTATTTT.

This chain links TRBV28 with TRBJ1-1, with 8 bases matching TRBD1. The CDR3 runs to 12 residues. V lost 6 bases to trimming and J lost 11 bases; unmatched junction nucleotides: 8. From germline, CDR1 is MDHEN and CDR2 SYDVKM. CDR3 DNA: TGTGCCAGCAGACCAGGGGGCATGCAGGCTTTCTTT. Its translation is CASRPGGMQAFF.

The chain combines TRBV5-6 with TRBJ2-5; the D gene is possibly TRBD2 (5 bases). V was clipped by 2 bases and J by 6 bases, with 17 bases between them. The germline gives CDR1 SGHDT, CDR2 YYEEEE. The CDR3 has 15 residues. The CDR3 region is CASSFSVLTRQTQYF. CDR3 bases: TGTGCCAGCAGCTTTAGCGTTCTTACCCGCCAGACCCAGTACTTC.

This chain links TRBV19 with TRBJ2-3, with D possibly being TRBD1 (6 bases). There are 14 residues in the CDR3. Per the germline V gene, CDR1 is LNHDA and CDR2 is SQIVND (reference sequence). V was shortened by 5 bases and J by 8 bases, with 17 bases between the two germline ends. DNA for the CDR3: TGTGCCAGTAGTCCGCAGAGGGGGTTTGGTACGCAGTATTTT. Translating gives CASSPQRGFGTQYF.

V gene TRBV29-1 combines with J gene TRBJ2-1; TRBD2 is a possible D gene (6 bases). This CDR3 is built from 11 residues. V was pared by 7 bases and J by 8 bases, with 12 bases between. Germline CDR1 SQVTM, CDR2 ANQGSEA. The CDR3 region is CSGRTGDEQFF. The DNA for the CDR3 is TGCAGCGGGAGGACGGGGGATGAGCAGTTCTTC.

In this sample, this clone turned up once. CDR3 in DNA: TGTGCCAGCAGCCAGGAGCGGCCAAGCTCCTACAATGAGCAGTTCTTC. Translated: CASSQERPSSYNEQFF. The chain links TRBV4-2 to TRBJ2-1; TRBD2 might be the D (5 bases). Germline V gene sequence: CDR1 LGHNA, CDR2 YNFKEQ. CDR3 length: 16 residues. V lost 3 bases and J 0 bases, leaving 12 bases between the germline ends.

This chain joins TRBV15 and TRBJ2-3, with a possible D match to TRBD1 (6 bases). Germline V lookup: CDR1 LNHNV, CDR2 YYDKDF (reference sequence). Trimming cost V 4 bases and J 1 base, with 9 bases left between them. CDR3 length: 14 amino acids. DNA of the CDR3: TGTGCCACCAGCACAGGGGTGGGCACAGATACGCAGTATTTT. This encodes CATSTGVGTDTQYF.

The chain is built from TRBV28 and TRBJ2-5, with D maybe TRBD1 (5 bases). V lost 1 base to trimming and J lost 5 bases, with 14 bases between them. Germline assignment: CDR1 MDHEN and CDR2 SYDVKM. This CDR3 contains 15 residues. CDR3 amino acids: CASSLSRADWETQYF. As DNA, the CDR3 is TGTGCCAGCAGTTTATCCAGGGCTGACTGGGAGACCCAGTACTTC.

This clone was seen a single time. The chain recombines TRBV5-1 with TRBJ1-6; D is unclear. The CDR3 spans 14 residues. Per germline, CDR1 SGHRS and CDR2 YFSETQ. V was shortened by 0 bases and J by 4 bases, with 5 bases between the two germline ends. The CDR3 loop reads CASSLDRYNSPLHF. CDR3 bases: TGCGCCAGCAGCTTGGACAGATATAATTCACCCCTCCACTTT.

This clone has only one observation. The chain recombines TRBV7-2 with TRBJ1-6; D remains ambiguous. In germline, CDR1 is SGHTA, CDR2 FQGNSA. With 1 base removed from V and 7 bases from J, the gap between germline ends came to 8 bases. There are 14 residues in the CDR3. CDR3 in amino acids: CASSLVKTNSPLHF. The CDR3, as DNA: TGTGCCAGCAGCTTAGTGAAAACAAATTCACCCCTCCACTTT.

The chain employs TRBV10-1 and TRBJ2-1, with 15 positions matching TRBD2. The CDR3 loop spans 16 amino acids. Trimming took 3 bases from V and 7 from J; bases not matched to a gene: 4. The germline CDR1 and CDR2 sequences are WNHNN and SYGVQD (reference sequence). Here the CDR3 reads CASSDLGLAGGNEQFF. The CDR3 DNA is TGCGCCAGCAGTGACCTGGGACTAGCGGGGGGAAATGAGCAGTTCTTC.

CDR3 protein: CASSPGTPSYNEQFF. The CDR3 bases are TGTGCCAGCAGCCCGGGGACTCCCTCCTACAATGAGCAGTTCTTC. The chain combines TRBV7-2 with TRBJ2-1, with D perhaps TRBD2 (6 bases). V gave up 5 bases and J gave up 0 bases, with 11 bases separating them. CDR3 length equals 15 residues. The germline V gene has CDR1 SGHTA and CDR2 FQGNSA.

This clone was observed once. The gene calls are TRBV6-1 and TRBJ1-6; 7 bases map to TRBD1. The CDR3 is 16 residues long. Trimming at V came to 3 bases and at J to 8 bases, leaving 10 bases not matched to a gene. Germline-derived CDR1 and CDR2 are MNHNS and SASEGT. The CDR3 bases are TGTGCCAGCAGTGATGGACAGGATTTTGGCTATTCACCCCTCCACTTT. It translates to CASSDGQDFGYSPLHF.

The V call is TRBV5-5, the J call TRBJ2-7; D is possibly TRBD1 (6 bases). Germline assignment: CDR1 SGHKS and CDR2 YYEKEE (reference sequence). V lost 8 bases and J 5 bases, leaving 20 bases between the germline ends. The CDR3 runs 14 residues. The CDR3, as DNA: TGTGCCAGTCGACAGGAAGCATCCCTAAACGAGCAGTACTTC. It is translated as CASRQEASLNEQYF.

The chain couples TRBV4-3 to TRBJ2-7; TRBD1 matches 7 bases. The CDR3 is made up of 15 amino acids. V lost 0 bases to trimming and J lost 2 bases; unmatched junction nucleotides: 4. Germline-derived CDR1 and CDR2 are LGHNA and YSLEER. As DNA, the CDR3 is TGCGCCAGCAGCCAAGACCCGGACAGGCCCTACGAGCAGTACTTC. Translation gives CASSQDPDRPYEQYF.

This chain links TRBV19 with TRBJ2-7; D gene uncertain. From germline, CDR1 is LNHDA and CDR2 SQIVND (reference sequence). V gave up 3 bases and J gave up 6 bases, with 6 bases separating them. This CDR3 is 11 amino acids long. CDR3 bases: TGTGCCAGTAGTATGAACAGCGAGCAGTACTTC. The encoded protein is CASSMNSEQYF.

This chain uses TRBV9 with TRBJ2-3; 9 positions match TRBD1. The trim removed 4 bases at V and 3 bases at J, leaving 15 bases unmatched. Germline CDR1 reads SGDLS; CDR2 reads YYNGEE. This CDR3 is built from 18 residues. CDR3 in amino acids: CASSPHPPGTGQTDTQYF. The CDR3 DNA reads TGTGCCAGCAGCCCCCACCCCCCCGGGACAGGGCAAACAGATACGCAGTATTTT.

The chain carries TRBV19 and TRBJ1-2; D ambiguous. Trimming pared 4 bases from V and 1 base from J, leaving 10 bases between. The CDR3 spans 14 residues. CDR1 and CDR2 from the germline V gene are LNHDA and SQIVND (reference sequence). The CDR3 DNA follows: TGTGCCAGTAGTAGGGCAGGCAATAACTATGGCTACACCTTC. It yields the protein CASSRAGNNYGYTF.